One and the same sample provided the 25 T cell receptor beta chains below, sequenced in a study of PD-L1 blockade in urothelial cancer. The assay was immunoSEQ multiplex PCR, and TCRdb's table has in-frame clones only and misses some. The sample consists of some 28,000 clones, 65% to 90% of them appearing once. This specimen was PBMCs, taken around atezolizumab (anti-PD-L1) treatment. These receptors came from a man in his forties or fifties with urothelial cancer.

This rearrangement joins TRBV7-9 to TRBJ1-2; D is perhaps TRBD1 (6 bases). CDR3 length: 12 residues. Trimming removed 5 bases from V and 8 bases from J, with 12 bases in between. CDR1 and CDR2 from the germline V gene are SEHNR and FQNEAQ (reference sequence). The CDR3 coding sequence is TGTGCCAGCAGCCTAAACAGGGACGGCTACACCTTC. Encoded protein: CASSLNRDGYTF.

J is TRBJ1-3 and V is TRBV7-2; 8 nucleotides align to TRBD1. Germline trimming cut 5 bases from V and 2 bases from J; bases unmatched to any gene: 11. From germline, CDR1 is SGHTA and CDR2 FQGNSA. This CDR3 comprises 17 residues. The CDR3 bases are TGTGCCAGCAGCCCCCGACAGGGGACGGTCACTGGAAACACCATATATTTT. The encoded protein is CASSPRQGTVTGNTIYF.

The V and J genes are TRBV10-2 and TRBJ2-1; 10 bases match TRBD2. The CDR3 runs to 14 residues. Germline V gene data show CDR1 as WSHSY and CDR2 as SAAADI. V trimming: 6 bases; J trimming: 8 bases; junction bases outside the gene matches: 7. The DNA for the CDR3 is TGCGCCAGCAGACTCCTAGCGGGAGTGTATGAGCAGTTCTTC. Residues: CASRLLAGVYEQFF.

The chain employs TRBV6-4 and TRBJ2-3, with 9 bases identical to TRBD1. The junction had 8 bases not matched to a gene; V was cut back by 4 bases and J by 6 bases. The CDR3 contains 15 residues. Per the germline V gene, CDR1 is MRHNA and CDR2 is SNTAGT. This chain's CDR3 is CASSALPGTGDTQYF. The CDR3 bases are TGTGCCAGCAGTGCCCTCCCCGGGACAGGGGATACGCAGTATTTT.

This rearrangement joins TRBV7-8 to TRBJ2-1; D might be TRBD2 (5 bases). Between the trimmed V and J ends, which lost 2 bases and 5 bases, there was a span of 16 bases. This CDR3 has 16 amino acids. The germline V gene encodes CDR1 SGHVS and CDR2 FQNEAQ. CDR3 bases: TGTGCCAGCAGCTTATTGGGCGGGCCAACAAACAATGAGCAGTTCTTC. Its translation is CASSLLGGPTNNEQFF. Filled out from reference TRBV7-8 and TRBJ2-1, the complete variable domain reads GAGVSQSPRYKVAKRGQDVALRCDPISGHVSLFWYQQALGQGPEFLTYFQNEAQLDKSGLPSDRFFAERPEGSVSTLKIQRTQQEDSAVYLCASSLLGGPTNNEQFFGPGTRLTVL.

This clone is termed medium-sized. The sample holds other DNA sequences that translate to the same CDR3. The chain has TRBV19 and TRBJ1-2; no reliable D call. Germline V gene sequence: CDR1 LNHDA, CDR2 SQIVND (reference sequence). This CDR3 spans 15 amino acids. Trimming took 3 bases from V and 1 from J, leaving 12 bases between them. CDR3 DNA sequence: TGTGCCAGTAGTATTTCCCGGACTGGTAACTATGGCTACACCTTC. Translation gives CASSISRTGNYGYTF.

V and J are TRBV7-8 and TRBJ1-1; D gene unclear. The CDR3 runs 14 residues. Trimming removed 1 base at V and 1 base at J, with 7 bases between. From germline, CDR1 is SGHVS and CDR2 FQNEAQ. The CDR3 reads CASSLVAPNTEAFF. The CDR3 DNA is TGTGCCAGCAGCTTAGTGGCCCCGAACACTGAAGCTTTCTTT.

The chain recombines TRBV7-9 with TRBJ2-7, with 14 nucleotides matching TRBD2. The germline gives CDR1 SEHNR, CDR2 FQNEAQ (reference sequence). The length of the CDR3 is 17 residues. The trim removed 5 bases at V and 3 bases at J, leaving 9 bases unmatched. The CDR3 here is CASSPPPGTSGSYEQYF. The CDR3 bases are TGTGCCAGCAGCCCCCCCCCAGGGACTAGCGGGAGCTACGAGCAGTACTTC.

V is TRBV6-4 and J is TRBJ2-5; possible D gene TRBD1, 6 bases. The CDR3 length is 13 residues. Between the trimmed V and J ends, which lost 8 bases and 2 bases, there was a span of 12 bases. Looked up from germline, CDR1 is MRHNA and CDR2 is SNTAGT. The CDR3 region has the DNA TGTGCCAGCGCCCGACAGGAGCAAGAGACCCAGTACTTC. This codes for CASARQEQETQYF.

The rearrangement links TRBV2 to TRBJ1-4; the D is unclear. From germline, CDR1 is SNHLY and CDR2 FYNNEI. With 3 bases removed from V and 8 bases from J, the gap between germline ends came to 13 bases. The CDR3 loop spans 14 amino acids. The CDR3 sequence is CASSDGVSSEKLFF. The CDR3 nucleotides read TGTGCCAGCAGTGATGGAGTGTCTAGCGAAAAACTGTTTTTT.

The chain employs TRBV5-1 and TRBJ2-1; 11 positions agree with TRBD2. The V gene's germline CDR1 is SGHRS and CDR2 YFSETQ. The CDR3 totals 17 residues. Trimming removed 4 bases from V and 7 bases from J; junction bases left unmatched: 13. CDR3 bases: TGCGCCAGCAGCGCACTAGCGGGAGCCCTCGGGGGAAATGAGCAGTTCTTC. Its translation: CASSALAGALGGNEQFF. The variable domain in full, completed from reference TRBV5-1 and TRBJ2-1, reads KAGVTQTPRYLIKTRGQQVTLSCSPISGHRSVSWYQQTPGQGLQFLFEYFSETQRNKGNFPGRFSGRQFSNSRSEMNVSTLELGDSALYLCASSALAGALGGNEQFFGPGTRLTVL.

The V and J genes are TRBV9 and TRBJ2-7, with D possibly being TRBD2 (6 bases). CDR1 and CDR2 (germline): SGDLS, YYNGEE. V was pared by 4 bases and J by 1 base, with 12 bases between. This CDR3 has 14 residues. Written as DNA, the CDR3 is TGTGCCAGCAGCCCTGGCGGGAAATCCTACGAGCAGTACGTC. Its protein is CASSPGGKSYEQYV.

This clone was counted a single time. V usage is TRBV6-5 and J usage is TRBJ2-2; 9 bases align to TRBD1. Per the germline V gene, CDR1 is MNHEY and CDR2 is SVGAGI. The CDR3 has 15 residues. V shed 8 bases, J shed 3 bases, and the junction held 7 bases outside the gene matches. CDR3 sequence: CASLPTGGHTGELFF. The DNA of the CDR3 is TGTGCCAGCCTGCCCACAGGGGGCCACACCGGGGAGCTGTTTTTT.

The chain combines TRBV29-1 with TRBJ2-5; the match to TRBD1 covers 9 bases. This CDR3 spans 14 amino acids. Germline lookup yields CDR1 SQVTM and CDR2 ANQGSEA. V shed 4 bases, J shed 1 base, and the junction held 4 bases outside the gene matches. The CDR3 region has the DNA TGCAGCGTTGGGGACAGGGTCACCCAAGAGACCCAGTACTTC. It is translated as CSVGDRVTQETQYF. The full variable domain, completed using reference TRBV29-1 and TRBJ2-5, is SAVISQKPSRDICQRGTSLTIQCQVDSQVTMMFWYRQQPGQSLTLIATANQGSEATYESGFVIDKFPISRPNLTFSTLTVSNMSPEDSSIYLCSVGDRVTQETQYFGPGTRLLVL.

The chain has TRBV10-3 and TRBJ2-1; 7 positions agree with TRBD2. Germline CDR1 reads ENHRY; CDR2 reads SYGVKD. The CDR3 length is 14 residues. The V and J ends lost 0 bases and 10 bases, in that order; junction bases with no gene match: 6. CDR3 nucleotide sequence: TGTGCCATCAGTGAGTCCGCGGGGGTAAGCGAGCAGTTCTTC. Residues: CAISESAGVSEQFF.

CDR3 bases: TGTGCCAGCAGCCCTAGGGGACTGTCTGAAGCTTTCTTT. This translates into CASSPRGLSEAFF. This chain joins TRBV7-9 and TRBJ1-1; a possible D gene is TRBD1 (5 bases). The germline V gene has CDR1 SEHNR and CDR2 FQNEAQ (reference sequence). V gave up 5 bases and J gave up 6 bases, with 13 bases separating them. There are 13 residues in the CDR3.

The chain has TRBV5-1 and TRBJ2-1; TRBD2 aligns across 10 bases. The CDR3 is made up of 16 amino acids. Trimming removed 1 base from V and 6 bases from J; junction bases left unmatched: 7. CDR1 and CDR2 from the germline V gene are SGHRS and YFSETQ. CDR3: CASSLIAGGRGNEQFF. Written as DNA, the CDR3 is TGCGCCAGCAGCTTGATAGCGGGAGGCCGGGGCAATGAGCAGTTCTTC.

The CDR3 loop is CASSVGPSGGRVDTQYF. The DNA for the CDR3 is TGTGCCAGCAGCGTAGGTCCTAGCGGGGGCAGGGTAGATACGCAGTATTTT. The gene calls are TRBV9 and TRBJ2-3, with 10 bases that match TRBD2. V lost 0 bases to trimming and J lost 5 bases; unmatched junction nucleotides: 9. The CDR3 length is 17 residues. Germline V gene sequence: CDR1 SGDLS, CDR2 YYNGEE. Variable domain in full (rest from reference TRBV9 and TRBJ2-3): DSGVTQTPKHLITATGQRVTLRCSPRSGDLSVYWYQQSLDQGLQFLIQYYNGEERAKGNILERFSAQQFPDLHSELNLSSLELGDSALYFCASSVGPSGGRVDTQYFGPGTRLTVL.

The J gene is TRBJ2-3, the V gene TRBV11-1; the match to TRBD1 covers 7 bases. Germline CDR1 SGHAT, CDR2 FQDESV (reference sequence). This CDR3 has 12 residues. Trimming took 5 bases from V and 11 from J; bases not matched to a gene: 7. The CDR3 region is CASSPRQGRQYF. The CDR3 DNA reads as TGTGCCAGCAGCCCCAGACAGGGCCGGCAGTATTTT.

CDR3 DNA: TGTGCCAGCACGGACAGGGGCGCGAATCAGCCCCAGCATTTT. This codes for CASTDRGANQPQHF. The chain recombines TRBV25-1 with TRBJ1-5; 9 bases align to TRBD1. V dropped 7 bases and J dropped 4; count of bases not matched to a gene: 5. Germline V CDR1 and CDR2: MGHDK, SYGVNS. CDR3 length equals 14 residues. Full variable domain (missing parts from reference TRBV25-1 and TRBJ1-5): EADIYQTPRYLVIGTGKKITLECSQTMGHDKMYWYQQDPGMELHLIHYSYGVNSTEKGDLSSESTVSRIRTEHFPLTLESARPSHTSQYLCASTDRGANQPQHFGDGTRLSIL.

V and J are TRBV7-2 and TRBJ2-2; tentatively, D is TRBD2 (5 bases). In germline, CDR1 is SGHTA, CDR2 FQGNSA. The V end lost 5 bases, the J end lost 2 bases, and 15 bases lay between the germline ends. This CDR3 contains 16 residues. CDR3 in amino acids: CASSPPGGSNTGELFF. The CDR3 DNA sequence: TGTGCCAGCAGCCCGCCCGGAGGCTCTAACACCGGGGAGCTGTTTTTT.

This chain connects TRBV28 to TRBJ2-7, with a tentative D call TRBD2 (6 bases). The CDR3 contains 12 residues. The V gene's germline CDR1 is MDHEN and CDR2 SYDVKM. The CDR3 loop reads CSTGETSYEQYV. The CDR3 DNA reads TGTTCCACGGGGGAAACCTCCTACGAGCAGTACGTC.

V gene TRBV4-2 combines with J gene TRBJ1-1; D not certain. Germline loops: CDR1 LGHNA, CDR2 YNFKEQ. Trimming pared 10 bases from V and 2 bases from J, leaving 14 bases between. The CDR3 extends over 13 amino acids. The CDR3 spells CATLAGGNTEAFF. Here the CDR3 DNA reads TGTGCCACGTTAGCAGGAGGAAACACTGAAGCTTTCTTT.

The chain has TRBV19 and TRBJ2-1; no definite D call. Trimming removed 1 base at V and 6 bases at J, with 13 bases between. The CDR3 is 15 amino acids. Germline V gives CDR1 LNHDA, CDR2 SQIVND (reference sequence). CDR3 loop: CASSIGARSANEQFF. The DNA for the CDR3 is TGTGCCAGTAGTATAGGAGCGCGGAGCGCCAATGAGCAGTTCTTC. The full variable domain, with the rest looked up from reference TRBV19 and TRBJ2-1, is DGGITQSPKYLFRKEGQNVTLSCEQNLNHDAMYWYRQDPGQGLRLIYYSQIVNDFQKGDIAEGYSVSREKKESFPLTVTSAQKNPTAFYLCASSIGARSANEQFFGPGTRLTVL.

CDR3 amino acids: CASSERGTITGGTEAFF. For the CDR3, the DNA is TGTGCCAGCAGCGAACGTGGGACCATAACAGGGGGCACTGAAGCTTTCTTT. J is TRBJ1-1 and V is TRBV9; 8 nucleotides align to TRBD1. The V and J ends lost 3 bases and 4 bases, in that order; junction bases with no gene match: 14. The CDR3 contains 17 residues. CDR1 SGDLS and CDR2 YYNGEE come from the germline V gene. Complete variable domain (other parts from reference TRBV9 and TRBJ1-1): DSGVTQTPKHLITATGQRVTLRCSPRSGDLSVYWYQQSLDQGLQFLIQYYNGEERAKGNILERFSAQQFPDLHSELNLSSLELGDSALYFCASSERGTITGGTEAFFGQGTRLTVV.